The 13 T cell receptor beta chains reported below all come from one sample, sequenced in a study of blood T cell repertoires in COVID-19. Data came from immunoSEQ multiplex PCR; TCRdb stores just in-frame clones and leaves some out. Among about 83,000 clones listed, 70% to 90% were seen once. Sample: peripheral blood. Source of these receptors: a man older than 75 with active or convalescent COVID-19.

The chain uses TRBV5-1 and TRBJ1-4; 9 nucleotides align to TRBD1. Germline values: CDR1 SGHRS, CDR2 YFSETQ. The CDR3 is 16 residues long. Trimming at V came to 0 bases and at J to 5 bases, leaving 5 bases not matched to a gene. CDR3 loop: CASSLAPGQGNEKLFF. The DNA of the CDR3 is TGCGCCAGCAGCTTGGCCCCGGGACAGGGCAATGAAAAACTGTTTTTT.

This chain joins TRBV2 and TRBJ1-6; TRBD1 might be the D (5 bases). Looked up from germline, CDR1 is SNHLY and CDR2 is FYNNEI. This CDR3 comprises 16 residues. The V gene lost 1 base and the J gene lost 0 bases, with 7 bases spanning the gap. The CDR3 DNA reads TGTGCCAGCAGTGAAGGACAGAGCTCCTATAATTCACCCCTCCACTTT. Translated, it gives CASSEGQSSYNSPLHF.

This chain uses TRBV7-2 with TRBJ1-6; tentative D call: TRBD1 (6 bases). CDR3 size: 16 residues. Trimming shortened V by 6 bases and J by 5 bases, and 17 bases separated the two germline ends. CDR1 and CDR2 from the germline V gene are SGHTA and FQGNSA. CDR3 sequence: CASRIRGGSDNSPLHF. The DNA for the CDR3 is TGTGCCAGCAGAATAAGGGGGGGCTCGGATAATTCACCCCTCCACTTT.

The chain combines TRBV5-1 with TRBJ2-2; possibly TRBD2 for D (5 bases). CDR3 length: 13 amino acids. Germline V gives CDR1 SGHRS, CDR2 YFSETQ. Between the trimmed V and J ends, which lost 6 bases and 4 bases, there was a span of 10 bases. The chain's CDR3 is CASNQLGTGELFF. The CDR3 nucleotides read TGCGCCAGCAACCAACTAGGCACCGGGGAGCTGTTTTTT.

The genes are TRBV9 and TRBJ1-1; D is unclear. Trimming took off 0 bases at V and 6 bases at J, with 12 bases between the two ends. Germline CDR1 and CDR2: SGDLS and YYNGEE. This CDR3 comprises 14 residues. CDR3 loop: CASSVGLGHAEAFF. The CDR3 region has the DNA TGTGCCAGCAGCGTAGGTTTGGGCCACGCTGAAGCTTTCTTT.

This sequence joins TRBV27 and TRBJ2-5; possibly TRBD2 for D (7 bases). CDR1 is MNHEY, CDR2 SMNVEV, per germline (reference sequence). This CDR3 contains 17 residues. The germline V and J ends were trimmed by 6 bases and 4 bases, with 24 bases remaining between them. The CDR3 DNA follows: TGTGCCAGCAGCCCCAGGAAGGGGGGGGACGGGGTAGAGACCCAGTACTTC. Protein: CASSPRKGGDGVETQYF.

The genes are TRBV6-5 and TRBJ2-1; 10 bases align to TRBD2. This CDR3 is 14 amino acids long. Trimming removed 5 bases from V and 6 bases from J; junction bases left unmatched: 4. Germline assignment: CDR1 MNHEY and CDR2 SVGAGI. The CDR3 nucleotides read TGTGCCAGCAGTACAGGGACTAGCGTCAATGAGCAGTTCTTC. Its translation: CASSTGTSVNEQFF.

Only one count was recorded for this clone. The gene calls are TRBV6-5 and TRBJ1-2, with D possibly TRBD1 on 5 matching bases. Germline loops: CDR1 MNHEY, CDR2 SVGAGI. The CDR3 contains 14 residues. Trimming removed 7 bases at V and 4 bases at J, with 16 bases between. The CDR3 spells CASTKRGSVYGYTF. CDR3 sequence (DNA): TGTGCCAGCACCAAGCGGGGCTCGGTCTATGGCTACACCTTC.

The gene calls are TRBV1 and TRBJ2-4; the D call in the table, TRBD2, was not verified against the DNA. TRBV1 is assigned pseudogene status. This CDR3 has 21 residues. The CDR3 protein is CTSSQAKIRTSGLLAKNIQYF. DNA for the CDR3: TGCACCAGCAGCCAAGCAAAAATCCGCACTAGCGGGCTCCTAGCCAAAAACATTCAGTACTTC.

The chain couples TRBV9 to TRBJ2-2, with D perhaps TRBD2 (6 bases). In germline, CDR1 is SGDLS, CDR2 YYNGEE. V shed 0 bases and J shed 1 base, with 7 bases lying between them. The CDR3 runs 15 residues. In DNA, the CDR3 is TGTGCCAGCAGCGTAGAGGAGGGGAACACCGGGGAGCTGTTTTTT. Amino acid sequence: CASSVEEGNTGELFF. The full variable domain, rest sourced from reference TRBV9 and TRBJ2-2, is DSGVTQTPKHLITATGQRVTLRCSPRSGDLSVYWYQQSLDQGLQFLIQYYNGEERAKGNILERFSAQQFPDLHSELNLSSLELGDSALYFCASSVEEGNTGELFFGEGSRLTVL.

This clone was recorded once. J is TRBJ2-7 and V is TRBV10-3, with 14 bases lining up with TRBD2. This CDR3 is 16 amino acids long. V shed 6 bases and J 1 base; nucleotides not matched to a gene: 5. Germline assignment: CDR1 ENHRY and CDR2 SYGVKD. CDR3: CAISGTSGGLSYEQYV. In DNA form, the CDR3 reads TGTGCCATCAGCGGGACTAGCGGGGGCCTATCCTACGAGCAGTACGTC.

This clone turned up a few times. V gene TRBV13 combines with J gene TRBJ1-2; TRBD1 agrees at 8 bases. CDR3 length: 13 amino acids. CDR1 is PRHDT and CDR2 is FYEKMQ in the germline V gene (reference sequence). V dropped 7 bases and J dropped 8; count of bases not matched to a gene: 9. CDR3: CASTTTGGWGYTF. The CDR3 nucleotides are TGTGCCAGCACCACTACAGGGGGGTGGGGCTACACCTTC.

The rearrangement links TRBV4-1 to TRBJ2-1, with 10 bases aligning to TRBD2. The CDR3 covers 19 residues. V dropped 4 bases and J dropped 0; count of bases not matched to a gene: 12. Germline V gives CDR1 MGHRA, CDR2 YSYEKL. CDR3 nucleotides: TGCGCCAGCAGCCGCACGGCGGCTAGCGGGGGACTCTCCTACAATGAGCAGTTCTTC. Protein sequence: CASSRTAASGGLSYNEQFF.